Listed below are T cell receptor beta chains from one sample, sequenced in a study of blood T cell repertoires in COVID-19. Here immunoSEQ multiplex PCR was the method, and the copy in TCRdb shows in-frame clones only, minus some. The data contain 85,000 to 110,000 clones, more than 70% of them singletons. The sequencing sample was made of peripheral blood. The receptors were sampled from a woman aged 80 or over in a cohort sampled during active COVID-19. Both conserved end residues are part of each CDR3. The D gene is left open where the match is weak. A row's size may be missing; if present it is once, few, many or a size class.

TRBV7-3	TRBD2	14	TRBJ2-2	.	CASSPGGGTGELFF	TGTGCCAGCAGCCCGGGGGGGGGCACCGGGGAGCTGTTTTTT
TRBV20-1	TRBD1	15	TRBJ1-2	.	CSASSPDRANYGYTF	TGCAGTGCTAGTTCCCCGGACAGGGCTAACTATGGCTACACCTTC
TRBV5-1	.	13	TRBJ1-4	.	CASRRTTNEKLFF	TGCGCCAGCCGGAGAACAACTAATGAAAAACTGTTTTTT
TRBV7-6	TRBD1	15	TRBJ1-2	.	CASSLGQGAAGGYTF	TGTGCCAGCAGCTTGGGACAGGGGGCTGCTGGAGGCTACACCTTC
TRBV3-1/TRBV3-2	TRBD2	12	TRBJ2-1	.	CASSLLAGGQFF	TGTGCCAGCAGCTTACTAGCGGGAGGGCAGTTCTTC
TRBV2	.	14	TRBJ1-6	few	CASSPGTNNSPLHF	TGTGCCAGCAGCCCCGGGACAAATAATTCACCCCTCCACTTT
TRBV2	TRBD2	16	TRBJ2-7	.	CASRGRGLPGLDEQYF	TGTGCCAGCAGAGGAAGGGGACTACCTGGACTGGACGAGCAGTACTTC
TRBV5-1	TRBD1	14	TRBJ2-4	.	CASSGTGAKNIQYF	TGCGCCAGCAGCGGGACAGGAGCCAAAAACATTCAGTACTTC
TRBV29-1	.	13	TRBJ2-3	.	CSAQGTGTDTQYF	TGCAGCGCCCAGGGGACCGGCACAGATACGCAGTATTTT
TRBV25-1	.	16	TRBJ2-3	.	CASSETTIANTDTQYF	TGTGCCAGCAGTGAAACCACCATTGCTAACACAGATACGCAGTATTTT
TRBV6-2/TRBV6-3	.	17	TRBJ2-4	.	CASTPGRGRGAKNIQYF	TGTGCCAGCACCCCGGGGCGGGGTCGAGGGGCCAAAAACATTCAGTACTTC
TRBV28	.	16	TRBJ1-5	few	CASTILQQVGNQPQHF	TGTGCCAGCACCATATTACAACAGGTGGGCAATCAGCCCCAGCATTTT
TRBV5-8	.	16	TRBJ1-2	.	CASSLGQGGRTYGYTF	TGTGCCAGCAGCTTGGGACAAGGGGGAAGAACTTATGGCTACACCTTC
TRBV24-1	.	16	TRBJ2-2	.	CATSDLGPLNTGELFF	TGTGCCACCAGTGATTTGGGCCCTCTTAACACCGGGGAGCTGTTTTTT
TRBV2	TRBD2	14	TRBJ2-1	.	CASSEGTSGREQFF	TGTGCCAGCAGTGAGGGGACTAGCGGGAGGGAGCAGTTCTTC
TRBV13	TRBD2	14	TRBJ2-7	.	CASSRLADGLGQYF	TGTGCCAGCAGTCGTCTAGCGGACGGCCTCGGGCAGTACTTC
TRBV27	.	13	TRBJ1-2	.	CASSYQGFVGYTF	TGTGCCAGCAGTTATCAGGGGTTCGTAGGCTACACCTTC
TRBV7-6	TRBD2	16	TRBJ2-2	.	CASSLVLGEGPGELFF	TGTGCCAGCAGCTTAGTTCTGGGGGAGGGCCCCGGGGAGCTGTTTTTT
TRBV2	.	13	TRBJ1-2	.	CASSLGADYGYTF	TGTGCCAGCAGCTTGGGGGCCGACTATGGCTACACCTTC
TRBV28	TRBD1	15	TRBJ1-2	.	CASSVETTGGYGYTF	TGTGCCAGCAGCGTAGAAACGACAGGGGGGTATGGCTACACCTTC
TRBV9	.	11	TRBJ2-3	.	CASSVGDTQYF	TGTGCCAGCAGCGTCGGAGATACGCAGTATTTT
TRBV18	TRBD2	15	TRBJ2-3	.	CASSPGTSGSDTQYF	TGTGCCAGCTCACCCGGGACTAGCGGATCAGATACGCAGTATTTT
TRBV4-2	.	15	TRBJ1-3	.	CASSPQGRGGNTIYF	TGTGCCAGCAGCCCCCAGGGGAGGGGTGGAAACACCATATATTTT
TRBV29-1	TRBD1	13	TRBJ2-2	.	CSAQTGGTGELFF	TGCAGCGCCCAGACAGGGGGCACCGGGGAGCTGTTTTTT
TRBV18	TRBD1	14	TRBJ1-2	.	CASSPQQGDYGYTF	TGTGCCAGCTCACCACAGCAGGGGGACTATGGCTACACCTTC
TRBV12-3/TRBV12-4	.	11	TRBJ2-7	once	CASSLGGSEYF	TGTGCCAGCAGTTTAGGAGGATCGGAGTACTTC
TRBV7-3	TRBD1	14	TRBJ2-1	.	CASSLQGAYNEQFF	TGTGCCAGCAGCTTACAGGGGGCTTACAATGAGCAGTTCTTC
TRBV19	.	11	TRBJ2-7	once	CAPSMSLEQYF	TGTGCCCCCTCCATGAGCCTCGAGCAGTACTTC
TRBV7-9	.	13	TRBJ2-1	.	CASSQIRENEQFF	TGTGCCAGCAGCCAAATCAGGGAAAATGAGCAGTTCTTC
TRBV18	TRBD2	14	TRBJ2-1	once	CASSPGLADNEQFF	TGTGCCAGCTCACCCGGACTAGCGGACAATGAGCAGTTCTTC
TRBV19	.	16	TRBJ1-5	.	CASSSRGGVSNQPQHF	TGTGCCAGTAGTAGCCGGGGAGGGGTTAGCAATCAGCCCCAGCATTTT
TRBV18	TRBD1	16	TRBJ2-5	.	CASTTSPGQGGETQYF	TGTGCCAGCACCACGTCCCCGGGACAGGGGGGGGAGACCCAGTACTTC
TRBV7-9	.	13	TRBJ2-2	.	CASTIPGTGELFF	TGTGCCAGCACCATCCCGGGCACCGGGGAGCTGTTTTTT
TRBV18	.	14	TRBJ1-2	once	CASSPPSSIGGYTF	TGTGCCAGCTCACCACCTAGCAGTATTGGTGGCTACACCTTC
TRBV24-1	.	14	TRBJ2-1	once	CATSDFQGGNEQFF	TGTGCCACCAGTGATTTCCAGGGGGGTAATGAGCAGTTCTTC
TRBV7-9	TRBD1	15	TRBJ2-7	.	CASSPRTGGIYEQYF	TGTGCCAGCAGCCCCCGGACAGGGGGGATCTACGAGCAGTACTTC
TRBV2	.	14	TRBJ1-2	many	CASRMEQAYYGYTF	TGTGCCAGCAGGATGGAACAGGCGTACTATGGCTACACCTTC
TRBV7-3	.	15	TRBJ1-1	.	CASSLRGSGDTEAFF	TGTGCCAGCAGCTTGAGAGGGTCTGGGGACACTGAAGCTTTCTTT
TRBV5-4	TRBD1	15	TRBJ2-7	.	CASSESGQQGYEQYF	TGTGCCAGCAGCGAATCGGGACAGCAAGGCTACGAGCAGTACTTC
TRBV5-4	.	17	TRBJ2-3	.	CASSVEFAGRGTDTQYF	TGTGCCAGCAGCGTGGAGTTCGCAGGGCGCGGCACAGATACGCAGTATTTT
TRBV6-5	TRBD1	13	TRBJ2-3	.	CASSPNRGDTQYF	TGTGCCAGCAGTCCGAACAGGGGAGATACGCAGTATTTT
TRBV5-4	.	15	TRBJ2-7	.	CASSPEGRGDYEQYF	TGTGCCAGCAGCCCCGAGGGCAGGGGAGACTACGAGCAGTACTTC